This T cell receptor beta chain came from a study of blood T cell repertoires in COVID-19. Study-wide background: The cDNA or gDNA used as material had been derived from T cells, B-cell-depleted T cells, or PBMCs.

Here immunoSEQ multiplex PCR was the method, and the copy in TCRdb shows in-frame clones only, minus some. The sample holds about 39,000 clones, approximately 80% seen once. The CDR3 has 14 amino acids. V was clipped by 5 bases and J by 2 bases; unmatched bases: 9. Looked up from germline, CDR1 is GTSNPN and CDR2 is SVGIG (reference sequence). This chain links TRBV30 with TRBJ2-7, with 7 bases lining up with TRBD2. The sequence was collected from a human donor in a cohort sampled during active or convalescent COVID-19. The donor label of this sample is uncertain. The sample consisted of peripheral blood. CDR3 amino acids: CAWEEGREPYEQYF. DNA for the CDR3: TGTGCCTGGGAAGAGGGGAGGGAACCCTACGAGCAGTACTTC. Filled out from reference TRBV30 and TRBJ2-7, the complete variable domain reads SQTIHQWPATLVQPVGSPLSLECTVEGTSNPNLYWYRQAAGRGLQLLFYSVGIGQISSEVPQNLSASRPQDRQFILSSKKLLLSDSGFYLCAWEEGREPYEQYFGPGTRLTVT.